Here is one T cell receptor (beta chain) with its context. The time point denotes: newly diagnosed GD, antithyroid drugs for less than 3 months. The authors made the TCR library using RNA they extracted from PBMCs. Diagnoses of Graves' disease were made by American Thyroid Association guidelines. The length of the CDR3 is 16 residues. The V gene's germline CDR1 is KGHSH and CDR2 LQKENI. V was pared by 3 bases and J by 5 bases, with 12 bases of the junction left unmatched. The record originates from a study of regulatory T cells in long-lasting Graves disease. About the study: Newly diagnosed Graves' patients took antithyroid drugs under 3 months.

Arm-PCR of CDR3 regions and iRepertoire HTBI primers were used to build TCR beta libraries. MiXCR, run by TCRdb on the multiplex PCR reads, gives a single entry per CDR3 protein. The top ten clones hold approximately 15% of a sample with about 440,000 distinct CDR3 sequences, about 15% of them seen once. In addition, the sample was reused for a study of T cells in Graves' hyperthyroidism and ophthalmopathy. This second study says: A set of HTBI primers served as the primers for a first-round RT-PCR of the TCR CDR3.

The rearrangement uses TRBV18 and TRBJ2-5, with TRBD1 matching 7 bases. The receptor was derived from a woman aged 25 to 45 with Graves disease. Sequenced here: peripheral blood mononuclear cells (PBMCs), sampled at new diagnosis, from a patient treated with antithyroid drugs. DNA for the CDR3: TGTGCCAGCTCACCGATACATGACAGGGATGGCGAGACCCAGTACTTC. It is translated as CASSPIHDRDGETQYF.